This is a list of T cell receptor beta chains from one sample in a study of blood T cell repertoires in COVID-19. Here immunoSEQ multiplex PCR was the method, and the copy in TCRdb shows in-frame clones only, minus some. The data show approximately 150,000 clones, about 86% seen once. The sample comprised peripheral blood. The receptors originated from a woman older than 75 with acute or convalescent COVID-19. CDR3s include the opening cysteine and the closing phenylalanine or tryptophan. The D gene is left open where the match is weak. A row's size may be missing; if present it is once, few, many or a size class.

j_call	d_call	v_call	clone_size	cdr3_aa	cdr3_nt
TRBJ2-6	-	TRBV6-5	-	CASQGSGANVLTF	TGTGCCAGTCAGGGGTCTGGGGCCAACGTCCTGACTTTC
TRBJ2-1	-	TRBV11-2	-	CASSRSGRGTYNEQFF	TGTGCCAGCAGCCGCTCGGGGCGGGGAACCTACAATGAGCAGTTCTTC
TRBJ1-4	-	TRBV2	-	CASTINPGYEKLFF	TGTGCCAGCACTATAAATCCGGGTTACGAAAAACTGTTTTTT
TRBJ2-4	-	TRBV4-1	once	CASSPESTVAKNIQYF	TGCGCCAGCAGCCCCGAAAGTACTGTAGCCAAAAACATTCAGTACTTC
TRBJ1-3	-	TRBV30	-	CAWSVIPSSGNTIYF	TGTGCCTGGAGTGTAATCCCGAGCTCTGGAAACACCATATATTTT
TRBJ2-1	-	TRBV9	-	CASSPLSSYNEQFF	TGTGCCAGCAGCCCTTTGAGCTCCTACAATGAGCAGTTCTTC
TRBJ2-5	TRBD2	TRBV10-3	-	CAISEGTTSGQETQYF	TGTGCCATCAGTGAAGGCACTACTAGCGGCCAAGAGACCCAGTACTTC
TRBJ2-5	TRBD2	TRBV9	once	CASSTGLTQETQYF	TGTGCCAGCAGTACGGGACTAACTCAAGAGACCCAGTACTTC
TRBJ2-3	-	TRBV5-1	-	CASSLASGDTQYF	TGCGCCAGCAGCTTGGCCTCTGGCGATACGCAGTATTTT
TRBJ2-1	TRBD2	TRBV9	-	CASSVLAGGYNEQFF	TGTGCCAGCAGCGTCCTAGCGGGGGGTTACAATGAGCAGTTCTTC
TRBJ2-2	TRBD1	TRBV5-1	few	CASSFDRVSTGELFF	TGCGCCAGCAGCTTTGACAGGGTATCCACCGGGGAGCTGTTTTTT
TRBJ1-1	-	TRBV12-5	-	CASGLAAGAKNTEAFF	TGTGCTAGTGGTTTGGCCGCAGGGGCTAAGAACACTGAAGCTTTCTTT
TRBJ1-4	-	TRBV5-1	once	CASSLAGRREEKLFF	TGCGCCAGCAGCTTGGCGGGAAGGCGGGAGGAAAAACTGTTTTTT
TRBJ2-1	-	TRBV19	-	CASSIGGGEQFF	TGTGCCAGTAGTATCGGTGGTGGTGAGCAGTTCTTC
TRBJ1-4	-	TRBV5-1	-	CASQNWGANEKLFF	TGCGCCAGCCAAAATTGGGGAGCTAATGAAAAACTGTTTTTT
TRBJ1-4	TRBD1	TRBV6-5	once	CATRQGANYNEKLFF	TGTGCCACGAGGCAGGGGGCTAACTACAATGAAAAACTGTTTTTT
TRBJ1-5	TRBD1	TRBV6-5	-	CASSYGTGGSQPQHF	TGTGCCAGCAGTTACGGTACAGGGGGTAGTCAGCCCCAGCATTTT
TRBJ2-4	-	TRBV13	-	CASSLGVGKNIQYF	TGTGCCAGCAGCTTGGGCGTAGGCAAAAACATTCAGTACTTC
TRBJ1-2	TRBD1	TRBV5-1	-	CASSLDGQAPSGYGYTF	TGCGCCAGCAGCTTGGATGGACAGGCCCCTTCTGGCTATGGCTACACCTTC
TRBJ1-5	-	TRBV28	-	CASSSQGFNQPQHF	TGTGCCAGCAGTTCGCAGGGTTTCAATCAGCCCCAGCATTTT
TRBJ2-4	-	TRBV2	few	CASRTESGKNIQYF	TGTGCCAGCAGGACAGAGAGCGGGAAAAACATTCAGTACTTC
TRBJ2-3	TRBD2	TRBV5-1	-	CASSPGGGAVDTQYF	TGCGCCAGCAGCCCTGGCGGGGGAGCGGTAGATACGCAGTATTTT
TRBJ1-3	TRBD1	TRBV7-8	-	CASSRDRVFLRNTIYF	TGTGCCAGCAGCCGCGACAGGGTATTTCTCCGGAACACCATATATTTT
TRBJ1-1	TRBD1	TRBV10-3	-	CATSGTGTRWTEAFF	TGTGCCACATCAGGGACAGGGACCAGGTGGACTGAAGCTTTCTTT
TRBJ1-3	-	TRBV7-7	-	CASSLGPGGNTIYF	TGTGCTAGCAGCTTAGGCCCCGGTGGAAACACCATATATTTT
TRBJ2-7	TRBD1	TRBV18	-	CASSAGGTPREQYF	TGTGCCAGCTCGGCAGGGGGCACCCCGAGGGAGCAGTACTTC
TRBJ1-6	-	TRBV5-4	-	CASSLAGNNSPLHF	TGTGCCAGCAGCTTGGCCGGGAATAATTCACCCCTCCACTTT
TRBJ2-7	TRBD1	TRBV5-6	-	CASSNPGTGFSEQYF	TGTGCCAGCAGCAACCCCGGGACAGGGTTTAGCGAGCAGTACTTC
TRBJ2-5	TRBD1	TRBV5-1	few	CASRQSQQWDRETQYF	TGCGCCAGCAGGCAAAGCCAACAGTGGGACAGAGAGACCCAGTACTTC
TRBJ1-2	TRBD1	TRBV27	-	CASSLSQGAHGYTF	TGTGCCAGCAGTCTATCACAGGGGGCGCATGGCTACACCTTC
TRBJ1-1	TRBD1	TRBV5-6	few	CASSRIKTGRRTEAFF	TGTGCCAGCAGCAGAATAAAGACAGGGCGGAGGACTGAAGCTTTCTTT
TRBJ1-3	-	TRBV5-6	once	CASSGTAGGSGNTIYF	TGTGCCAGCAGCGGGACCGCGGGGGGCTCTGGAAACACCATATATTTT
TRBJ1-1	-	TRBV10-3	-	CAISAGLTEAFF	TGTGCCATCAGTGCTGGACTCACTGAAGCTTTCTTT
TRBJ1-6	TRBD1	TRBV7-2	-	CASSQGAAGNSPLHF	TGTGCCAGCAGCCAGGGGGCCGCGGGTAATTCACCCCTCCACTTT
TRBJ2-7	TRBD1	TRBV29-1	once	CSVDPGQGYEQYF	TGCAGCGTAGATCCGGGACAGGGTTACGAGCAGTACTTC
TRBJ2-1	TRBD1	TRBV24-1	-	CATSEKGQGYYNEQFF	TGTGCCACCAGTGAAAAGGGACAGGGGTACTACAATGAGCAGTTCTTC
TRBJ2-5	TRBD2	TRBV7-6	-	CASSLIRLRELRETQYF	TGTGCCAGCAGCTTAATACGGTTGCGGGAGCTGAGGGAGACCCAGTACTTC
TRBJ1-6	TRBD1	TRBV28	-	CASSYSRQGDNSPLHF	TGTGCCAGCAGTTACTCCAGACAGGGGGACAATTCACCCCTCCACTTT